This passage covers 14 T cell receptor beta chains from one sample sequenced in a study of shared clonotypes between healthy human individuals. TCRdb's table, derived via immunoSEQ multiplex PCR, lists solely in-frame clones and lacks some. The sample holds about 2.4 million clones, over 85% seen once. Material: naive CD4+ T cells from PBMCs. Sample subset: CD45RA+ positively selected. The receptors derive from a man in his late teens or twenties in good health. Some clones in this sample may be carry-over from other donors' samples.

This clone was observed a single time. The chain uses TRBV27 and TRBJ2-2; perhaps TRBD1 as D (6 bases). Trimming shortened V by 6 bases and J by 4 bases, and 21 bases separated the two germline ends. The germline gives CDR1 MNHEY, CDR2 SMNVEV (reference sequence). This CDR3 region has 17 residues. The DNA of the CDR3 is TGTGCCAGCAGAAAAATCGGCAGACAGGACGGCACCGGGGAGCTGTTTTTT. Translation gives CASRKIGRQDGTGELFF.

V is TRBV18 and J is TRBJ2-7; D remains unclear. The V and J ends lost 0 bases and 3 bases respectively, with 3 bases between them. Germline CDR1 and CDR2: KGHSH and LQKENI. CDR3 length equals 12 residues. The CDR3 sequence: CASSPPNYEQYF. The CDR3 DNA reads TGTGCCAGCTCACCACCCAACTACGAGCAGTACTTC.

The rearrangement uses TRBV27 and TRBJ1-1; D possibly corresponds to TRBD1 (5 bases). V was trimmed by 3 bases and J by 2 bases, leaving 10 bases between them. The CDR3 consists of 14 residues. Germline V gene data show CDR1 as MNHEY and CDR2 as SMNVEV (reference sequence). Here the CDR3 reads CASSFGGFNTEAFF. CDR3 in DNA: TGTGCCAGCAGTTTTGGGGGTTTCAACACTGAAGCTTTCTTT.

The chain employs TRBV15 and TRBJ1-5, with 8 bases aligning to TRBD1. V trimming: 4 bases; J trimming: 0 bases; junction bases outside the gene matches: 11. The CDR3 sequence is 18 residues long. The germline CDR1 and CDR2 sequences are LNHNV and YYDKDF (reference sequence). CDR3 sequence reads: CATSIWTGRYLSNQPQHF. The CDR3 DNA follows: TGTGCCACCAGCATATGGACAGGGAGATACCTTAGCAATCAGCCCCAGCATTTT.

The chain is built from TRBV27 and TRBJ2-7; maybe TRBD2 (5 bases). This CDR3 has 16 residues. Germline CDR1 is MNHEY and CDR2 is SMNVEV (reference sequence). V was pared by 4 bases and J by 5 bases, with 21 bases between. CDR3 region: CASSSFTVGMRDEQYF. The CDR3 DNA follows: TGTGCCAGCAGTTCGTTTACTGTTGGGATGAGGGACGAGCAGTACTTC.

The chain uses TRBV28 and TRBJ2-7; TRBD1 is a possible D gene (5 bases). This CDR3 has 16 residues. Germline CDR1 MDHEN, CDR2 SYDVKM. Deletions cut 5 bases from V and 1 base from J, with 18 bases between. CDR3 DNA: TGTGCCAGCAGTCCCCCAGGGTCAGGGTTTTCCTACGAGCAGTACTTC. Translated: CASSPPGSGFSYEQYF. Based on the CDR3 plus reference TRBV28 and TRBJ2-7, the full variable domain is DVKVTQSSRYLVKRTGEKVFLECVQDMDHENMFWYRQDPGLGLRLIYFSYDVKMKEKGDIPEGYSVSREKKERFSLILESASTNQTSMYLCASSPPGSGFSYEQYFGPGTRLTVT.

This clone was seen only a few times. The same CDR3 also results from other DNA sequences found in this sample. The rearrangement uses TRBV7-9 and TRBJ1-2; 8 bases agree with TRBD1. Germline V CDR1 and CDR2: SEHNR, FQNEAQ (reference sequence). This CDR3 has 12 amino acids. With V trimmed by 5 bases and J by 8 bases, 4 bases remained unmatched. For the CDR3, the DNA is TGTGCCAGCAGCCTGACAGGGGACGGCTACACCTTC. Translating gives CASSLTGDGYTF.

The V call is TRBV30, the J call TRBJ2-1; a weak D match, TRBD2 (5 bases). Germline CDR1 and CDR2: GTSNPN and SVGIG (reference sequence). This CDR3 comprises 11 residues. The CDR3 DNA sequence: TGTGCGCTGGAGGTATACAATGAGCAGTTCTTC. Encoded protein: CALEVYNEQFF. Looking up the rest from reference TRBV30 and TRBJ2-1 gives the full variable domain: SQTIHQWPATLVQPVGSPLSLECTVEGTSNPNLYWYRQAAGRGLQLLFYSVGIGQISSEVPQNLSASRPQDRQFILSSKKLLLSDSGFYLCALEVYNEQFFGPGTRLTVL.

The chain uses TRBV11-3 and TRBJ2-3; D unresolved. Per germline, CDR1 SGHNT and CDR2 YENEEA. The CDR3 is 14 residues long. V lost 5 bases and J lost 4, with 13 bases in between. CDR3 sequence (DNA): TGTGCCAGCAGCGGACGATCAGGTTCAGATACGCAGTATTTT. The encoded protein is CASSGRSGSDTQYF.

This clone was detected once. The chain uses TRBV7-9 and TRBJ2-3; possible D gene TRBD1, 5 bases. The germline CDR1 and CDR2 sequences are SEHNR and FQNEAQ (reference sequence). The length of the CDR3 is 14 residues. V was pared by 7 bases and J by 4 bases, with 15 bases between. In nucleotides, the CDR3 is TGTGCCAGCAACCAAAGGGGTTTGGCAGATACGCAGTATTTT. This gives the protein CASNQRGLADTQYF. The full variable domain, completed using reference TRBV7-9 and TRBJ2-3, is DTGVSQNPRHKITKRGQNVTFRCDPISEHNRLYWYRQTLGQGPEFLTYFQNEAQLEKSRLLSDRFSAERPKGSFSTLEIQRTEQGDSAMYLCASNQRGLADTQYFGPGTRLTVL.

As regards this clone: Other nucleotide sequences in the sample specify the same CDR3. DNA for the CDR3: TGCGCCAGCAGCTCATTAGCGGAAGAGACCCAGTACTTC. It codes for CASSSLAEETQYF. The chain combines TRBV5-1 with TRBJ2-5; a possible D gene is TRBD2 (6 bases). There are 13 residues in the CDR3. CDR1 SGHRS and CDR2 YFSETQ come from the germline V gene. Trimming took off 3 bases at V and 3 bases at J, with 9 bases between the two ends.

On this clone: This specimen includes other DNA sequences encoding the same CDR3. The V and J genes are TRBV20-1 and TRBJ2-5, with no clear D. V was clipped by 6 bases and J by 2 bases, with 4 bases between them. CDR3 length: 10 residues. Germline CDR1 DFQATT, CDR2 SNEGSKA (reference sequence). CDR3 DNA: TGCAGTGCCGTACAAGAGACCCAGTACTTC. It encodes CSAVQETQYF.

The chain has TRBV10-1 and TRBJ1-2; D is possibly TRBD1 (6 bases). Trimming cost V 3 bases and J 7 bases, with 15 bases left between them. CDR3 size: 14 residues. Germline values: CDR1 WNHNN, CDR2 SYGVQD (reference sequence). For the CDR3, the DNA is TGCGCCAGCAGTGAATACAGGGAGGACTGTGGCTACACCTTC. This translates into CASSEYREDCGYTF.

The rearrangement joins TRBV11-2 to TRBJ2-5, with D possibly being TRBD2 (5 bases). The CDR3 contains 13 residues. Germline values: CDR1 SGHAT, CDR2 FQNNGV. The V gene lost 8 bases and the J gene lost 1 base, with 11 bases spanning the gap. The CDR3 loop reads CASSTGSQETQYF. The DNA of the CDR3 is TGTGCCAGCTCCACGGGATCCCAAGAGACCCAGTACTTC.